The rows below give T cell receptor beta chains drawn from one sample of a study of OX40 agonist ivuxolimab in advanced cancers. Libraries were prepared by immunoSEQ multiplex PCR; TCRdb keeps only in-frame clonotypes and omits some of them. The sample includes over 20,000 clones, around 82% of them seen just once. The sample was CD4+ or CD8+ T cells sorted from blood, taken in a trial of the OX40 agonist ivuxolimab. All receptors come from an adult with an advanced solid tumor such as melanoma, head and neck, liver or kidney cancer. Each CDR3 is given with its conserved first and last residue. The order of the fields is D gene, V gene, clone size, J gene, CDR3 DNA, CDR3 protein. A D gene is named only where the DNA matches it firmly. The size field is filled for only some rows; it gives once, few, many or a size class.

d_call: TRBD1
v_call: TRBV5-1
clone_size: NA
j_call: TRBJ2-1
cdr3_nt: TGCGCCAGCAGCGTGGGACAGGGGGCAGGTGATGAGCAGTTCTTC
cdr3_aa: CASSVGQGAGDEQFF

d_call: TRBD1
v_call: TRBV19
clone_size: NA
j_call: TRBJ1-6
cdr3_nt: TGTGCCAGTAGTACTGGACAGGTCAGCTCGTCACCCCTCCACTTT
cdr3_aa: CASSTGQVSSSPLHF

d_call: TRBD1
v_call: TRBV6-5
clone_size: NA
j_call: TRBJ1-2
cdr3_nt: TGTGCCAGCAGTTACCTACGGACAGGGGGAGGATATGGCTACACCTTC
cdr3_aa: CASSYLRTGGGYGYTF

d_call: NA
v_call: TRBV2
clone_size: once
j_call: TRBJ1-1
cdr3_nt: TGTGCCAGCCGTCCTCGGGGAGGTACAGTCACTGAAGCTTTCTTT
cdr3_aa: CASRPRGGTVTEAFF

d_call: TRBD2
v_call: TRBV29-1
clone_size: NA
j_call: TRBJ2-7
cdr3_nt: TGCAGCGTTGAAGGAGTCGGGGGGGGCGAGCAGTACTTC
cdr3_aa: CSVEGVGGGEQYF

d_call: TRBD2
v_call: TRBV29-1
clone_size: NA
j_call: TRBJ2-5
cdr3_nt: TGCAGCGTGGAGGTCCTAGCGGAACGGACTCGGGCCCAGTACTTC
cdr3_aa: CSVEVLAERTRAQYF

d_call: NA
v_call: TRBV29-1
clone_size: NA
j_call: TRBJ1-3
cdr3_nt: TGCAGCGCCCTTCGGGATACTGGAAACACCATATATTTT
cdr3_aa: CSALRDTGNTIYF

d_call: NA
v_call: TRBV7-3
clone_size: few
j_call: TRBJ2-3
cdr3_nt: TGTGCCAGCAGCTTAACGCCCAGTCCAGATACGCAGTATTTT
cdr3_aa: CASSLTPSPDTQYF

d_call: NA
v_call: TRBV5-5
clone_size: NA
j_call: TRBJ2-7
cdr3_nt: TGTGCCAGCAGCTGGGGGAGGCTAGTGGAGCAGTACTTC
cdr3_aa: CASSWGRLVEQYF

d_call: TRBD1
v_call: TRBV7-2
clone_size: few
j_call: TRBJ1-1
cdr3_nt: TGTGCCAGCAGCTGGGCAGGGGGCACTGAAGCTTTCTTT
cdr3_aa: CASSWAGGTEAFF

d_call: NA
v_call: TRBV10-3
clone_size: NA
j_call: TRBJ2-7
cdr3_nt: TGTGCCATCAGTGATCGCCGGGACGAGCCTTCCTACGAGCAGTACTTC
cdr3_aa: CAISDRRDEPSYEQYF

d_call: TRBD1
v_call: TRBV30
clone_size: NA
j_call: TRBJ1-3
cdr3_nt: TGTGCCTGGGGCGCCCAGGGGACAGGGAGCCTTGGAAACACCATATATTTT
cdr3_aa: CAWGAQGTGSLGNTIYF

d_call: TRBD1
v_call: TRBV7-9
clone_size: NA
j_call: TRBJ2-7
cdr3_nt: TGTGCCAGCAGCGCGAGGGACAGGGGGCGCGACGAGCAGTACTTC
cdr3_aa: CASSARDRGRDEQYF

d_call: NA
v_call: TRBV7-6
clone_size: few
j_call: TRBJ2-7
cdr3_nt: TGTGCCAGCAGCTTAAACAGGGAGTACGAGCAGTACTTC
cdr3_aa: CASSLNREYEQYF

d_call: NA
v_call: TRBV11-2
clone_size: few
j_call: TRBJ2-7
cdr3_nt: TGTGCCAGCAGCTTAGCGGGGGTCGGTTGGGATAGCGCGAACGAGCAGTACTTC
cdr3_aa: CASSLAGVGWDSANEQYF

d_call: NA
v_call: TRBV6-6
clone_size: NA
j_call: TRBJ2-3
cdr3_nt: TGTGCCAGCAGTTACTTTCGAGATACGCAGTATTTT
cdr3_aa: CASSYFRDTQYF

d_call: TRBD1
v_call: TRBV19
clone_size: NA
j_call: TRBJ1-2
cdr3_nt: TGTGCCAGTAGTATCATTTATAACAGGGGGCAGAACTATGGCTACACCTTC
cdr3_aa: CASSIIYNRGQNYGYTF

d_call: NA
v_call: TRBV28
clone_size: NA
j_call: TRBJ2-7
cdr3_nt: TGTGCCAGCAGTTTGGGCCAGGACTACGAGCAGTACTTC
cdr3_aa: CASSLGQDYEQYF

d_call: NA
v_call: TRBV6-5
clone_size: NA
j_call: TRBJ1-1
cdr3_nt: TGTGCCAGCAGCCTTGGACAGCGACCGAGCACTGAAGCTTTCTTT
cdr3_aa: CASSLGQRPSTEAFF

d_call: NA
v_call: TRBV11-1
clone_size: NA
j_call: TRBJ2-1
cdr3_nt: TGTGCCAGCAGGAGGGGACAAGACAATGAGCAGTTCTTC
cdr3_aa: CASRRGQDNEQFF

d_call: NA
v_call: TRBV28
clone_size: NA
j_call: TRBJ2-1
cdr3_nt: TGTGCCAGCGGAGACACCCCGTACAATGAGCAGTTCTTC
cdr3_aa: CASGDTPYNEQFF

d_call: NA
v_call: TRBV28
clone_size: NA
j_call: TRBJ1-2
cdr3_nt: TGTGCCAGCAGTTCCGCATCCTCCGGGAGATTTAGCTATGGCTACACCTTC
cdr3_aa: CASSSASSGRFSYGYTF

d_call: TRBD1
v_call: TRBV7-3
clone_size: NA
j_call: TRBJ2-4
cdr3_nt: TGTGCCAGCAGCTTATCTGGACAGGTGGGAAACATTCAGTACTTC
cdr3_aa: CASSLSGQVGNIQYF

d_call: NA
v_call: TRBV27
clone_size: NA
j_call: TRBJ2-5
cdr3_nt: TGTGCCAGCAGTTTTAAAGGAAGGGTTCAAGAGACCCAGTACTTC
cdr3_aa: CASSFKGRVQETQYF

d_call: NA
v_call: TRBV5-1
clone_size: NA
j_call: TRBJ2-3
cdr3_nt: TGCGCCAGCAGCGGCCAGGCCACAGATACGCAGTATTTT
cdr3_aa: CASSGQATDTQYF

d_call: NA
v_call: TRBV29-1
clone_size: NA
j_call: TRBJ2-7
cdr3_nt: TGCAGCGTGGGCAGCTACGAGCAGTACTTC
cdr3_aa: CSVGSYEQYF

d_call: NA
v_call: TRBV6-5
clone_size: NA
j_call: TRBJ2-3
cdr3_nt: TGTGCCAGCAGTTACTCGCTGGATAGGGCAGATACGCAGTATTTT
cdr3_aa: CASSYSLDRADTQYF

d_call: NA
v_call: TRBV19
clone_size: NA
j_call: TRBJ2-5
cdr3_nt: TGTGCCAGTAGTATAAGGCAAGGAGAGACCCAGTACTTC
cdr3_aa: CASSIRQGETQYF

d_call: NA
v_call: TRBV5-1
clone_size: NA
j_call: TRBJ2-1
cdr3_nt: TGCGCCAGCGGGGCCAGGACACCTTACAACGATGAGCAGTTCTTC
cdr3_aa: CASGARTPYNDEQFF

d_call: NA
v_call: TRBV27
clone_size: NA
j_call: TRBJ2-2
cdr3_nt: TGTGCCAGCAGGCACACCGGGGAGCTGTTTTTT
cdr3_aa: CASRHTGELFF